This passage covers 28 T cell receptor beta chains from one sample sequenced in a study of blood T cell repertoires in COVID-19. This table comes from immunoSEQ multiplex PCR, and its TCRdb copy is limited to in-frame clones, with some not included. The sample records fewer than 200,000 clones, 88% being singletons. The sequencing sample was made of peripheral blood. The receptors originated from a man aged 35 to 55 with active or convalescent COVID-19.

The V gene is TRBV27, the J gene TRBJ1-5; 11 positions match TRBD1. From germline, CDR1 is MNHEY and CDR2 SMNVEV (reference sequence). The CDR3 consists of 15 residues. V trimming: 7 bases; J trimming: 4 bases; junction bases outside the gene matches: 6. The CDR3 bases are TGTGCCAGCAAGATAGGGACAGGGGGGAATCAGCCCCAGCATTTT. This codes for CASKIGTGGNQPQHF.

V gene TRBV5-1 combines with J gene TRBJ2-3, with D uncertain. This CDR3 spans 13 amino acids. Trimming took off 1 base at V and 1 base at J, with 4 bases between the two ends. Germline lookup yields CDR1 SGHRS and CDR2 YFSETQ. This CDR3 is CASSLQGTDTQYF. CDR3 sequence (DNA): TGCGCCAGCAGCTTGCAGGGCACAGATACGCAGTATTTT.

The chain couples TRBV4-1 to TRBJ1-1, with D possibly being TRBD1 (6 bases). Trimming removed 2 bases at V and 5 bases at J, with 12 bases between. The length of the CDR3 is 14 residues. The germline V gene has CDR1 MGHRA and CDR2 YSYEKL. CDR3 amino acids: CASSQPGEFTEAFF. Written as DNA, the CDR3 is TGCGCCAGCAGCCAACCAGGGGAATTTACTGAAGCTTTCTTT.

The chain employs TRBV3-1 (or the pseudogene TRBV3-2) and TRBJ1-4; D not resolved. V gave up 6 bases and J gave up 0 bases, with 8 bases separating them. Germline assignment: CDR1 LGHDT and CDR2 YNNKEL (reference sequence). This CDR3 has 14 amino acids. The CDR3 DNA is TGTGCCAGCAGTTACGGGGCAACTAATGAAAAACTGTTTTTT. As protein: CASSYGATNEKLFF.

The gene calls are TRBV5-1 and TRBJ1-2; 8 bases are a match to TRBD1. Germline lookup yields CDR1 SGHRS and CDR2 YFSETQ. CDR3 length: 15 residues. V shed 3 bases and J 6 bases; nucleotides not matched to a gene: 10. CDR3 amino acids: CASSSTTTGVDGYTF. The CDR3 region has the DNA TGCGCCAGCAGCTCGACTACGACAGGGGTAGATGGCTACACCTTC.

The chain combines TRBV4-2 with TRBJ2-7, with D tentatively TRBD2 (6 bases). V shed 2 bases and J shed 1 base, with 15 bases lying between them. The CDR3 spans 16 residues. Germline loops: CDR1 LGHNA, CDR2 YNFKEQ. The DNA of the CDR3 is TGTGCCAGCAGCCAAACCGCCGGGGACTTTTCCTACGAGCAGTACTTC. Translated, it gives CASSQTAGDFSYEQYF.

The chain combines TRBV3-1 (or the pseudogene TRBV3-2) with TRBJ2-7, with 12 bases fitting TRBD1. The CDR3 length is 15 residues. The germline V gene has CDR1 LGHDT and CDR2 YNNKEL (reference sequence). V was clipped by 4 bases and J by 4 bases; unmatched bases: 5. The CDR3 DNA sequence: TGTGCCAGCAGCCCGGGACAGGGGGCAGGGTACGAGCAGTACTTC. As protein: CASSPGQGAGYEQYF.

This chain links TRBV27 with TRBJ1-1, with D perhaps TRBD1 (6 bases). Germline assignment: CDR1 MNHEY and CDR2 SMNVEV (reference sequence). V shed 5 bases and J shed 3 bases, with 19 bases lying between them. The CDR3 covers 16 residues. The CDR3 region is CASSPVGRGPDTEAFF. DNA for the CDR3: TGTGCCAGCAGTCCCGTCGGCAGGGGTCCGGACACTGAAGCTTTCTTT.

The rearrangement joins TRBV12-5 to TRBJ1-1; TRBD1 matches 9 bases. Trimming took 3 bases from V and 3 from J; bases not matched to a gene: 29. This CDR3 has 23 amino acids. Per the germline V gene, CDR1 is LGHNT and CDR2 is FRNRAP. CDR3 sequence reads: CASGFTGQGFVIADRSRDTEAFF. The CDR3 DNA is TGTGCTAGTGGTTTCACGGGACAGGGTTTCGTAATTGCAGATAGGTCTAGGGACACTGAAGCTTTCTTT.

The chain employs TRBV28 and TRBJ1-5; the D gene is possibly TRBD1 (6 bases). There are 14 residues in the CDR3. Germline CDR1 MDHEN, CDR2 SYDVKM. Trimming removed 5 bases at V and 9 bases at J, with 17 bases between. This chain's CDR3 is CASSLGQPHAPQHF. The CDR3 nucleotides are TGTGCCAGCAGTCTCGGACAGCCGCATGCGCCCCAGCATTTT.

This clone was seen a few times. The V and J genes are TRBV12-5 and TRBJ1-3; no definite D call. V was shortened by 10 bases and J by 2 bases, with 21 bases between the two germline ends. The CDR3 loop spans 16 amino acids. Germline lookup yields CDR1 LGHNT and CDR2 FRNRAP. The CDR3: CAIWAAWRATGNTIYF. The CDR3 DNA reads TGTGCTATTTGGGCCGCGTGGAGGGCAACTGGAAACACCATATATTTT.

The V and J genes are TRBV7-8 and TRBJ2-1; 7 bases are shared with TRBD2. Germline V gene data show CDR1 as SGHVS and CDR2 as FQNEAQ. V lost 7 bases and J lost 8; bases outside the gene matches: 8. The CDR3 is 13 amino acids. The CDR3 nucleotides are TGTGCCAGCACCAAAGGGAGGGCGTATGAGCAGTTCTTC. Translated: CASTKGRAYEQFF.

The genes are TRBV27 and TRBJ1-2, with D possibly TRBD1 on 5 matching bases. This CDR3 has 17 residues. The V gene lost 5 bases and the J gene lost 5 bases, with 24 bases spanning the gap. Looked up from germline, CDR1 is MNHEY and CDR2 is SMNVEV (reference sequence). This CDR3 reads CASSPVSSGERSYGYTF. The CDR3, as DNA: TGTGCCAGCAGTCCCGTATCTTCGGGGGAAAGGTCGTATGGCTACACCTTC.

This clone was seen just once. This chain joins TRBV6-2 or TRBV6-3 and TRBJ2-3, with 12 bases aligning to TRBD1. V was clipped by 4 bases and J by 5 bases; unmatched bases: 4. The CDR3 length is 15 residues. Per the germline V gene, CDR1 is MNHEY and CDR2 is SVGEGT. The CDR3 loop reads CASSWDRGQVDTQYF. CDR3 nucleotides: TGTGCCAGCAGTTGGGACAGGGGGCAGGTAGATACGCAGTATTTT.

The chain carries TRBV24-1 and TRBJ2-5, with 7 bases identical to TRBD2. This CDR3 has 17 amino acids. In germline, CDR1 is KGHDR, CDR2 SFDVKD. The ends lost 3 bases at V and 3 bases at J; junction bases unmatched: 12. For the CDR3, the DNA is TGTGCCACCAGTGATCCCCGGGGAGGGACCCTAAAAGAGACCCAGTACTTC. It specifies CATSDPRGGTLKETQYF.

V is TRBV4-1 and J is TRBJ1-1, with D hard to call. Trimming removed 0 bases from V and 6 bases from J, with 11 bases in between. This CDR3 is 14 amino acids long. Germline V lookup: CDR1 MGHRA, CDR2 YSYEKL. The CDR3 DNA sequence: TGCGCCAGCAGCCAAGATCGAGGGCGTCCTGAAGCTTTCTTT. This translates into CASSQDRGRPEAFF.

The V gene is TRBV6-5, the J gene TRBJ2-7; no clear D. The CDR3 has 12 amino acids. Germline lookup yields CDR1 MNHEY and CDR2 SVGAGI. V was trimmed by 4 bases and J by 4 bases, leaving 8 bases between them. In DNA form, the CDR3 reads TGTGCCAGCAGTTCCGTCACTTACGAGCAGTACTTC. It translates to CASSSVTYEQYF.

The rearrangement links TRBV19 to TRBJ1-1; D not certain. V lost 0 bases, J lost 1 base, and 3 bases lay in between. The CDR3 is made up of 13 amino acids. Germline CDR1 LNHDA, CDR2 SQIVND (reference sequence). The DNA for the CDR3 is TGTGCCAGTAGTATAGAACAGAACACTGAAGCTTTCTTT. Translation gives CASSIEQNTEAFF.

The J gene is TRBJ1-2, the V gene TRBV3-1 (or the pseudogene TRBV3-2), with 11 bases fitting TRBD1. The CDR3 consists of 14 residues. Germline CDR1 and CDR2: LGHDT and YNNKEL (reference sequence). V dropped 7 bases and J dropped 5; count of bases not matched to a gene: 6. The CDR3 region is CASNSGQGAYGYTF. In DNA, the CDR3 is TGTGCCAGCAACTCTGGACAGGGGGCATATGGCTACACCTTC.

Details on this clone: At one end, the junction sequence differs from germline, possibly due to a read error. The chain links TRBV29-1 to TRBJ2-2; 7 bases are shared with TRBD1. Germline V lookup: CDR1 SQVTM, CDR2 ANQGSEA. The CDR3 has 14 residues. CDR3 DNA: TGCAGCGTAGAAGAGGGGGCAGGAACCGGGGAGCTGTTTTTT. Protein sequence: CSVEEGAGTGELFF.

V and J are TRBV27 and TRBJ2-1; D perhaps matches TRBD1 (7 bases). Trimming shortened V by 2 bases and J by 8 bases, and 19 bases separated the two germline ends. Germline CDR1 is MNHEY and CDR2 is SMNVEV (reference sequence). This CDR3 is 16 amino acids long. As DNA, the CDR3 is TGTGCCAGCAGTTTAGAGAGGCCAGGGGGGTTTGATGAGCAGTTCTTC. The encoded protein is CASSLERPGGFDEQFF.

The chain carries TRBV3-1 (or the pseudogene TRBV3-2) and TRBJ1-1; 10 positions match TRBD1. V shed 4 bases, J shed 5 bases, and the junction held 10 bases outside the gene matches. Germline loops: CDR1 LGHDT, CDR2 YNNKEL (reference sequence). The CDR3 has 16 amino acids. The CDR3 here is CASSRNPGTGETEAFF. In nucleotides, the CDR3 is TGTGCCAGCAGCCGTAACCCCGGGACAGGGGAGACTGAAGCTTTCTTT.

The chain recombines TRBV3-1 (or the pseudogene TRBV3-2) with TRBJ1-6; tentatively, D is TRBD1 (5 bases). V shed 7 bases and J shed 9 bases, with 19 bases lying between them. This CDR3 is 15 amino acids long. Germline V lookup: CDR1 LGHDT, CDR2 YNNKEL (reference sequence). The chain's CDR3 is CASTGQGVKSSPLHF. As DNA, the CDR3 is TGTGCCAGCACTGGTCAGGGTGTAAAGAGTTCACCCCTCCACTTT.

This clone was counted once. The rearrangement links TRBV6-2 or TRBV6-3 to TRBJ1-5, with 11 bases fitting TRBD1. Looked up from germline, CDR1 is MNHEY and CDR2 is SVGEGT. The CDR3 consists of 17 residues. J was trimmed by 0 bases and V by 6 bases; bases with no gene match: 7. CDR3 in amino acids: CASSRTGGFYSNQPQHF. The CDR3 DNA is TGTGCCAGCAGCAGGACAGGGGGCTTCTATAGCAATCAGCCCCAGCATTTT.

This chain uses TRBV5-8 with TRBJ2-5; 7 bases are a match to TRBD1. CDR1 and CDR2 (germline): SGHTS, YDEGEE. Losses at the gene ends were 0 bases for V and 2 bases for J; bases not matched to a gene: 1. CDR3 length: 14 residues. The CDR3 nucleotides are TGTGCCAGCAGCTTGGGACAGGGACAAGAGACCCAGTACTTC. Protein product: CASSLGQGQETQYF.

The rearrangement uses TRBV27 and TRBJ1-5, with D perhaps matching TRBD1 (6 bases). The CDR3 runs to 15 residues. Germline CDR1 reads MNHEY; CDR2 reads SMNVEV (reference sequence). Trimming took off 5 bases at V and 0 bases at J, with 11 bases between the two ends. CDR3 DNA sequence: TGTGCCAGCAGTCCCTGGACAGTTAGCAATCAGCCCCAGCATTTT. Translation: CASSPWTVSNQPQHF.

The chain uses TRBV7-3 and TRBJ2-7, with TRBD1 matching over 10 bases. This CDR3 comprises 14 residues. V gave up 5 bases and J gave up 3 bases; unmatched junction bases: 4. The germline V gene encodes CDR1 SGHTA and CDR2 FQGTGA. The CDR3 region is CASSPRTGGYEQYF. As DNA, the CDR3 is TGTGCCAGCAGCCCACGGACAGGGGGCTACGAGCAGTACTTC.

V is TRBV6-2 or TRBV6-3 and J is TRBJ1-5; no reliable D call. V lost 0 bases and J lost 7, with 7 bases in between. The CDR3 is 13 amino acids. CDR1 MNHEY and CDR2 SVGEGT come from the germline V gene. CDR3 amino acids: CASSYSRVQPQHF. Written as DNA, the CDR3 is TGTGCCAGCAGTTACTCGAGGGTGCAGCCCCAGCATTTT.